A selection of T cell receptor beta chains follows, all from one sample in a study of cytomegalovirus exposure and HLA in healthy donors. TCRdb's table, derived via immunoSEQ multiplex PCR, lists solely in-frame clones and lacks some. This table holds about 190,000 clones, about 69% found once. The sequenced material came from PBMCs. Every receptor here comes from a man aged 30-40 years in good health and CMV-seropositive. CDR3s include the opening cysteine and the closing phenylalanine or tryptophan. Each record gives: CDR3 DNA, CDR3 protein, V gene, D gene, J gene, clone size. A D gene is named only where the DNA matches it firmly. For some rows the clone size is stated as once, few or many, or as a class when expanded; others skip it.

TGTGCCAGCAGCCTGGGGTGGGGCGACTATGGCTACACCTTC,CASSLGWGDYGYTF,TRBV7-2,-,TRBJ1-2,-
TGTTCCAGCAGCTTCTCAGGGGACAATTCACCCCTCCACTTT,CSSSFSGDNSPLHF,TRBV7-9,-,TRBJ1-6,-
TGCGCCAGCAGCTTGGTTCGGGGGGGGACTGAAGCTTTCTTT,CASSLVRGGTEAFF,TRBV5-1,-,TRBJ1-1,-
TGTGCCAGCAGCTTAGTCCCAGCGGGAGAGCCCGGGGAGCTGTTTTTT,CASSLVPAGEPGELFF,TRBV7-9,TRBD2,TRBJ2-2,-
TGCGCCAGCAGCTTCCCGCTGGGGGCAGGTAGGAAATACGAGCAGTACTTC,CASSFPLGAGRKYEQYF,TRBV5-1,-,TRBJ2-7,-
TGTGCCAGCAGCTTAGGTGGGGCTAGTGGCGAGCAGTACTTC,CASSLGGASGEQYF,TRBV7-9,-,TRBJ2-7,-
TGTGCCAGCAGCGTAGGGACAGGGGGCCCGAACACTGAAGCTTTCTTT,CASSVGTGGPNTEAFF,TRBV9,TRBD1,TRBJ1-1,-
TGCAGCGGTCTCCGGGACAGCTACAATGAGCAGTTCTTC,CSGLRDSYNEQFF,TRBV29-1,TRBD1,TRBJ2-1,-
TGTGCCAGCAGCGCGTATAGACTGGTGGAGACCCAGTACTTC,CASSAYRLVETQYF,TRBV5-4,-,TRBJ2-5,-
TGTGCCAGCAGCCCGGGAGCTTGGAACACTGAAGCTTTCTTT,CASSPGAWNTEAFF,TRBV7-2,-,TRBJ1-1,-
TGTGCCAGCAGTTTATCGGGGACTAGCGGGAAGAGTTTGGACAATGAGCAGTTCTTC,CASSLSGTSGKSLDNEQFF,TRBV27,TRBD2,TRBJ2-1,few
TGTGCCAGCTCACCACCGTACACAGATACGCAGTATTTT,CASSPPYTDTQYF,TRBV18,-,TRBJ2-3,few
TGTGCCAGCAGCCCCCGGGACAGGGCTCTAGATGGCTACACCTTC,CASSPRDRALDGYTF,TRBV9,TRBD1,TRBJ1-2,-
TGTGCCAGCAGCTACGGGACAGGGGGCATGTACGAGCAGTACTTC,CASSYGTGGMYEQYF,TRBV7-2,TRBD1,TRBJ2-7,-
TGTGCCAGCTCACCACGGGACAGGGACGGGGAGCTGTTTTTT,CASSPRDRDGELFF,TRBV18,TRBD1,TRBJ2-2,-
TGTGCCAGCAGTGTATATGCAACTAATGAAAAACTGTTTTTT,CASSVYATNEKLFF,TRBV2,-,TRBJ1-4,-
TGCGCCAGCAGACTAGGACTAGCGGGAGGGGAGACCCAGTACTTC,CASRLGLAGGETQYF,TRBV5-1,TRBD2,TRBJ2-5,-
TGTGCCAGCAGCTTAGTAACAGCTAGCAATCAGCCCCAGCATTTT,CASSLVTASNQPQHF,TRBV7-2,-,TRBJ1-5,once
TGTGCCAGTAGTGCCCGACAGGGAAGGGACACTGAAGCTTTCTTT,CASSARQGRDTEAFF,TRBV19,TRBD1,TRBJ1-1,once
TGTGCCAGCTGTAAACAGGGGCCCGGGGAGCTGTTTTTT,CASCKQGPGELFF,TRBV2,TRBD1,TRBJ2-2,-
TGTGCCAGCAGCACCGGGACAGAGTCCCCGAAACTTTTT,CASSTGTESPKLF,TRBV9,TRBD1,TRBJ1-3,-
TGTGCCAGCACCCTTGGATATGGGAGCCGAGAGACCCAGTACTTC,CASTLGYGSRETQYF,TRBV6-6,-,TRBJ2-5,-
TGCAGCGTTGCGGAGACAGGTGTCACAGATACGCAGTATTTT,CSVAETGVTDTQYF,TRBV29-1,-,TRBJ2-3,-
TGTGCCAGCAGCCGGGGGTCTAGCGGGAGGGCCGAGTTTCACGAGCAGTACTTC,CASSRGSSGRAEFHEQYF,TRBV11-2,TRBD2,TRBJ2-7,-
TGCAGCGTTGTGGGCCTAGCGGGAGTCCGGAGCTACGAGCAGTACTTC,CSVVGLAGVRSYEQYF,TRBV29-1,TRBD2,TRBJ2-7,-
TGTGCCAGCAGTTTAGGGACAGGGTCGGGTGAGCAGTACTTC,CASSLGTGSGEQYF,TRBV28,TRBD1,TRBJ2-7,-
TGTGCCAGCAGTGCCGACAGGCCCTCTGGAAACACCATATATTTT,CASSADRPSGNTIYF,TRBV6-5,-,TRBJ1-3,-
TGCGCCAGCAGCTTTACAGGGTCGGGATACGAGCAGTACTTC,CASSFTGSGYEQYF,TRBV5-1,-,TRBJ2-7,-
TGTGCCTGGGGTACTAGCGGGGGGCGCCAAGAGACCCAGTACTTC,CAWGTSGGRQETQYF,TRBV30,TRBD2,TRBJ2-5,-
TGTGCCAGCAGTTTGCGAGGAGGCTACGAGCAGTACTTC,CASSLRGGYEQYF,TRBV27,-,TRBJ2-7,few
TGCGCCAGCAGCTTGGACGGGACTAGCGGGAGGGCCGTCACAGATACGCAGTATTTT,CASSLDGTSGRAVTDTQYF,TRBV5-1,TRBD2,TRBJ2-3,-
TGTGCCAGCAGCTTCTCGGGTGATTCACCCCTCCACTTT,CASSFSGDSPLHF,TRBV5-5,-,TRBJ1-6,-
TGTGCCAGCAGCTCCGGAAATAGGGGCTCCTACGAGCAGTACTTC,CASSSGNRGSYEQYF,TRBV5-4,-,TRBJ2-7,-
TGTGCCAGCAGCTTATGGACTAGTGGTGGGTATGAGCAGTTCTTC,CASSLWTSGGYEQFF,TRBV7-3,TRBD2,TRBJ2-1,once
TGTGCCAGCAGCTCGGAACTACGACTAGACGAGTATTTT,CASSSELRLDEYF,TRBV7-2,-,TRBJ2-3,once
TGTGCCATCAACCCCGGACTAGCGGGAGAGTTCGAGCAGTACTTC,CAINPGLAGEFEQYF,TRBV10-3,TRBD2,TRBJ2-7,-
TGTGCCTCAACAGGGGGCGGCGAGCAGTACTTC,CASTGGGEQYF,TRBV30,TRBD1,TRBJ2-7,-
TGCAGCGTTGAGACGGGACTAGCGGGAGACTACGAGCAGTACTTC,CSVETGLAGDYEQYF,TRBV29-1,TRBD2,TRBJ2-7,few
TGTGCCAGCAGTTTACTAGCGGGAGTCGACGAGCAGTACTTC,CASSLLAGVDEQYF,TRBV28,TRBD2,TRBJ2-7,-
TGCGCCAGCAGTGAGCAATCCCAAGAGACCCAGTACTTC,CASSEQSQETQYF,TRBV10-2,-,TRBJ2-5,once
TGCGCCAGCAGCCAAGTCCCTGGGGGCGCTGATCCCGGCGATCAGCCCCAGCATTTT,CASSQVPGGADPGDQPQHF,TRBV4-1,-,TRBJ1-5,-